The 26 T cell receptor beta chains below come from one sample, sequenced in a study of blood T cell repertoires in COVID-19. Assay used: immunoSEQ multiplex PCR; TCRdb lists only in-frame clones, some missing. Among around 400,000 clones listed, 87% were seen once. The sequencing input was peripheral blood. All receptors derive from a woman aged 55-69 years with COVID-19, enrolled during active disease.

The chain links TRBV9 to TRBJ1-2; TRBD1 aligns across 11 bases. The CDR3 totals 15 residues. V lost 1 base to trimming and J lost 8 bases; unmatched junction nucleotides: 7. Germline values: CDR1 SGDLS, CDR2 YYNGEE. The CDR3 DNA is TGTGCCAGCAGCGTAACAGGGACAGGGGGTCAAGGCTACACCTTC. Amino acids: CASSVTGTGGQGYTF.

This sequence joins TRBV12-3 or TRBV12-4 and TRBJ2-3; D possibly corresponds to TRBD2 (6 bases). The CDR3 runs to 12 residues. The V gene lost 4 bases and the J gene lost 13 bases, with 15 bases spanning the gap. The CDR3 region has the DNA TGTGCCAGCAGTTCGGGCGGGGCCTTTAAGTATTTT. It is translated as CASSSGGAFKYF.

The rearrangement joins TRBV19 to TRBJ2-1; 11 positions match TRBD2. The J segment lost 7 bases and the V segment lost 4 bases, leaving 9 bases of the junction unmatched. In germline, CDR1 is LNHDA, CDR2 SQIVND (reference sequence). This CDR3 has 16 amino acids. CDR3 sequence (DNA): TGTGCCAGTAGTACCCTGACTAGCGGGGCCACTAATGAGCAGTTCTTC. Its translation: CASSTLTSGATNEQFF.

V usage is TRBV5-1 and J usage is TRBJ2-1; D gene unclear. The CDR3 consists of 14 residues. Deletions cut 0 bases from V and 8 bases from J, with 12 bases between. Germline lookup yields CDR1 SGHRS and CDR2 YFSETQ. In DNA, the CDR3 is TGCGCCAGCAGCTTGGATAAGCCAGGCTATGAGCAGTTCTTC. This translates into CASSLDKPGYEQFF.

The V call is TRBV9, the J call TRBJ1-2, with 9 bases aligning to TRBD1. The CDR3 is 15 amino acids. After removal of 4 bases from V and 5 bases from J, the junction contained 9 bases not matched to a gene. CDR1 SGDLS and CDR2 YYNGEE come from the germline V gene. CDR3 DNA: TGTGCCAGCAGCCTTGGGACAGGGTACCAGTATGGCTACACCTTC. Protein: CASSLGTGYQYGYTF.

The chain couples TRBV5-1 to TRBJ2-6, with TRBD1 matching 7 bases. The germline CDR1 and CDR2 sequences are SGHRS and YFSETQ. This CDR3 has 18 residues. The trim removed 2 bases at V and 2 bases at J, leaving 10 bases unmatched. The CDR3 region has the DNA TGCGCCAGCAGCTTACTCCCCTTCGGACAGGCTGGGGCCAACGTCCTGACTTTC. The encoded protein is CASSLLPFGQAGANVLTF.

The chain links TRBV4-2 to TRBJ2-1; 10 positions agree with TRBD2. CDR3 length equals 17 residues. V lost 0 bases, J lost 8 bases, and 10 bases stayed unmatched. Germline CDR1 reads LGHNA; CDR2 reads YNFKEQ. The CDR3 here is CASSQDPSGGVIDEQFF. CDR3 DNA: TGTGCCAGCAGCCAAGATCCCAGCGGGGGGGTAATAGATGAGCAGTTCTTC.

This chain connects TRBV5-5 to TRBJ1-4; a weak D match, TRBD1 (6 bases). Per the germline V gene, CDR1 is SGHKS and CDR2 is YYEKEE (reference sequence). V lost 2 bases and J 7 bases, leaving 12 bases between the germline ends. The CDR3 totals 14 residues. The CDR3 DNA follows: TGTGCCAGCAGCTTAAACACAGGGCTTGAAAAACTGTTTTTT. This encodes CASSLNTGLEKLFF.

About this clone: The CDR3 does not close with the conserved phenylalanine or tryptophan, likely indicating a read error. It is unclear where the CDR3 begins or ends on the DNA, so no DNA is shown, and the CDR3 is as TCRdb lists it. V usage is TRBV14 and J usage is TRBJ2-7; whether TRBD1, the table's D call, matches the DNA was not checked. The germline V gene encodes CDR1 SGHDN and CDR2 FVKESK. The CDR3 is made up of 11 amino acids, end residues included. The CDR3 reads CASSQWGHPVL.

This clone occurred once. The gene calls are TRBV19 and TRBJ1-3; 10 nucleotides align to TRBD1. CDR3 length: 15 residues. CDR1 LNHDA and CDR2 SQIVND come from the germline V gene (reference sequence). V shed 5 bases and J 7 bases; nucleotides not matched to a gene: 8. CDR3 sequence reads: CASSVPGQGRNTIYF. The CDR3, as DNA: TGTGCCAGTAGTGTACCGGGACAGGGGAGGAACACCATATATTTT. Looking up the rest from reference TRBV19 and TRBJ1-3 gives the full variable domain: DGGITQSPKYLFRKEGQNVTLSCEQNLNHDAMYWYRQDPGQGLRLIYYSQIVNDFQKGDIAEGYSVSREKKESFPLTVTSAQKNPTAFYLCASSVPGQGRNTIYFGEGSWLTVV.

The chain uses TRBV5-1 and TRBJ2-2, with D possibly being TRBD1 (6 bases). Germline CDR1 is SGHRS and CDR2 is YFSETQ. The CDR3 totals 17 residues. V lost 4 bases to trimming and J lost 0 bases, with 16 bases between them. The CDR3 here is CASSGRRGSTNTGELFF. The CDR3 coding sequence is TGCGCCAGCAGCGGTCGCAGGGGAAGTACGAACACCGGGGAGCTGTTTTTT.

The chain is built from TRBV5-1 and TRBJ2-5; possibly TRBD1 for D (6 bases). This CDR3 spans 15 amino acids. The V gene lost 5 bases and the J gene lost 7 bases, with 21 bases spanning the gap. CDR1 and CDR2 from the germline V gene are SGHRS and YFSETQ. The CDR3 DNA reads TGCGCCAGCAGTTTACAGGGTTCGGGTTTGGGGACCCAGTACTTC. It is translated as CASSLQGSGLGTQYF.

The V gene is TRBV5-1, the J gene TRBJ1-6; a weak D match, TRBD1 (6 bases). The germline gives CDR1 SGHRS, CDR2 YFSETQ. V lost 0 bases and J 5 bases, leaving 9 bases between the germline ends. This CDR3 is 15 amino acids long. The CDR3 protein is CASSLDRANNSPLHF. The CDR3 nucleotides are TGCGCCAGCAGCTTGGACAGGGCTAATAATTCACCCCTCCACTTT.

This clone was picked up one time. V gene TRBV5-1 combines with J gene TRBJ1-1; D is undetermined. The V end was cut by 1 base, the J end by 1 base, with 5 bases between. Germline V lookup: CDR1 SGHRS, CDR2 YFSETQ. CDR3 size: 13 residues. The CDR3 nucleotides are TGCGCCAGCAGCTTGCTAGGGAACACTGAAGCTTTCTTT. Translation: CASSLLGNTEAFF.

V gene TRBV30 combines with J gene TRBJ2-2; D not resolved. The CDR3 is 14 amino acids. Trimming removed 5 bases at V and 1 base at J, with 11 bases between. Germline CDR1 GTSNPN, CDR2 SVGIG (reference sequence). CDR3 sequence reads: CAWGRQGNTGELFF. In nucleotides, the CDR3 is TGTGCCTGGGGGCGACAAGGGAACACCGGGGAGCTGTTTTTT. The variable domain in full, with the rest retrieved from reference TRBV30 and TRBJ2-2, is SQTIHQWPATLVQPVGSPLSLECTVEGTSNPNLYWYRQAAGRGLQLLFYSVGIGQISSEVPQNLSASRPQDRQFILSSKKLLLSDSGFYLCAWGRQGNTGELFFGEGSRLTVL.

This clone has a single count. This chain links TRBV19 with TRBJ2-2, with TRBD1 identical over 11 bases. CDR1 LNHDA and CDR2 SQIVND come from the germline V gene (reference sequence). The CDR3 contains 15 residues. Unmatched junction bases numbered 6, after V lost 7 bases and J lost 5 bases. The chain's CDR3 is CASKIGTGGTGELFF. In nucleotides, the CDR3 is TGTGCCAGTAAGATCGGGACAGGGGGGACCGGGGAGCTGTTTTTT. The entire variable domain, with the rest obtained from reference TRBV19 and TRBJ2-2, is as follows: DGGITQSPKYLFRKEGQNVTLSCEQNLNHDAMYWYRQDPGQGLRLIYYSQIVNDFQKGDIAEGYSVSREKKESFPLTVTSAQKNPTAFYLCASKIGTGGTGELFFGEGSRLTVL.

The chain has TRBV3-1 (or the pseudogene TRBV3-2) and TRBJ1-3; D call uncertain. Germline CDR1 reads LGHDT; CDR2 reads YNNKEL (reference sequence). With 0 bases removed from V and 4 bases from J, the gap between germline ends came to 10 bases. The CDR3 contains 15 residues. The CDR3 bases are TGTGCCAGCAGCCAAGATCGGCCGGGAGGAAACACCATATATTTT. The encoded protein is CASSQDRPGGNTIYF.

CDR3 sequence reads: CASSKGFNQPQHF. The CDR3 DNA reads as TGTGCCAGCAGCAAGGGGTTTAATCAGCCCCAGCATTTT. The rearrangement links TRBV28 to TRBJ1-5; D possibly corresponds to TRBD1 (5 bases). CDR3 length equals 13 residues. Germline assignment: CDR1 MDHEN and CDR2 SYDVKM. Between the trimmed V and J ends, which lost 6 bases and 4 bases, there was a span of 10 bases.

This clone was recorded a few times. CDR3 sequence reads: CASSLVRGGHSEQYF. DNA of the CDR3: TGCGCCAGCAGCTTGGTTCGGGGGGGTCATTCCGAGCAGTACTTC. The V call is TRBV5-1, the J call TRBJ2-7, with TRBD2 matching over 8 bases. The CDR3 length is 15 residues. The germline V gene has CDR1 SGHRS and CDR2 YFSETQ. V lost 0 bases and J lost 6; bases outside the gene matches: 8.

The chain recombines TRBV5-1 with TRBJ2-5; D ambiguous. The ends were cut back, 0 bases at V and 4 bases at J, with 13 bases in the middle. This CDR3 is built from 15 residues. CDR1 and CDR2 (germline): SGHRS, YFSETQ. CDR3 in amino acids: CASSLGPTLGETQYF. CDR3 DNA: TGCGCCAGCAGCTTGGGACCGACCCTAGGAGAGACCCAGTACTTC.

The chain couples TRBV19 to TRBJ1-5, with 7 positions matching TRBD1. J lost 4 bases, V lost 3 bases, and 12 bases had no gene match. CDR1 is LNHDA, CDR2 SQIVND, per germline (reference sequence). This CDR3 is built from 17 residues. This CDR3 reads CASSIPTFRQGNQPQHF. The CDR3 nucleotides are TGTGCCAGTAGTATCCCTACTTTTAGACAGGGTAATCAGCCCCAGCATTTT. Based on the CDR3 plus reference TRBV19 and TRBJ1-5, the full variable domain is DGGITQSPKYLFRKEGQNVTLSCEQNLNHDAMYWYRQDPGQGLRLIYYSQIVNDFQKGDIAEGYSVSREKKESFPLTVTSAQKNPTAFYLCASSIPTFRQGNQPQHFGDGTRLSIL.

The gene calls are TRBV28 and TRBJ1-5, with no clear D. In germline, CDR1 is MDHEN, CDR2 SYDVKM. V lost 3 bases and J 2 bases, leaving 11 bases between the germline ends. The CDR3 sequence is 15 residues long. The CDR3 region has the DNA TGTGCCAGCAGTTTCGGTGGTTTCGGCAATCAGCCCCAGCATTTT. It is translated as CASSFGGFGNQPQHF.

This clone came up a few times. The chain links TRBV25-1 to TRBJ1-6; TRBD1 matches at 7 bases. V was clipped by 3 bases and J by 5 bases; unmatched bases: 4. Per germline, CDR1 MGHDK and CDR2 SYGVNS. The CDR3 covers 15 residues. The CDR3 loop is CASSDAGGHNSPLHF. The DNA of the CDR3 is TGTGCCAGCAGTGACGCAGGGGGACATAATTCACCCCTCCACTTT.

CDR3 bases: TGTGCCAGCAGTCTGTTCGGACAGGTGAACACTGAAGCTTTCTTT. Encoded protein: CASSLFGQVNTEAFF. The chain carries TRBV27 and TRBJ1-1, with 7 nucleotides matching TRBD1. The CDR3 contains 15 residues. From germline, CDR1 is MNHEY and CDR2 SMNVEV (reference sequence). V trimming: 5 bases; J trimming: 0 bases; junction bases outside the gene matches: 6.

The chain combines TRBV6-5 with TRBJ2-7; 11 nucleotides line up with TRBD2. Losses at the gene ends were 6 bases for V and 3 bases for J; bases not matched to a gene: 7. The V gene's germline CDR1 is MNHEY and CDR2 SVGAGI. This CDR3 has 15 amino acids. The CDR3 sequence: CASRETSGTYYEQYF. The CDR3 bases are TGTGCCAGCAGGGAGACTAGCGGGACCTACTACGAGCAGTACTTC.

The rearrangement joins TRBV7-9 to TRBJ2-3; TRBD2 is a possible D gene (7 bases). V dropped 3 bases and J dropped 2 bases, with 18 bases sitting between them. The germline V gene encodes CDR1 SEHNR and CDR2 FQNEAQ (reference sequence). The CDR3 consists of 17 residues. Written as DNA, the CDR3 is TGTGCCAGCAGCTTCCCCCCTTTGGGGGGGGCCACAGATACGCAGTATTTT. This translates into CASSFPPLGGATDTQYF. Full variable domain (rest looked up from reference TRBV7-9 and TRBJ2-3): DTGVSQNPRHKITKRGQNVTFRCDPISEHNRLYWYRQTLGQGPEFLTYFQNEAQLEKSRLLSDRFSAERPKGSFSTLEIQRTEQGDSAMYLCASSFPPLGGATDTQYFGPGTRLTVL.